The T cell receptor (beta chain) described here comes from a study of blood T cells in healthy people across ages. Alongside a J-beta primer mix, a sample-barcoded 5' primer served in a second PCR lasting 7 to 11 cycles. Carrying 12 random nucleotides, a template-switch adaptor labeled each individual cDNA molecule. MiXCR, applied by TCRdb to the 5' RACE reads, yields one record per CDR3 protein. The table records 700,000 to 900,000 distinct CDR3 sequences, roughly 25% of them present only once. CDR1 and CDR2 from the germline V gene are GTSNPN and SVGIG (reference sequence). The CDR3 extends over 11 amino acids. Trimming left V 2 bases short and J 7 bases short, with 8 bases between. In addition, the sample was reused for a study of T cells of mothers and their children.

The J gene is TRBJ1-1, the V gene TRBV30, with D hard to call. The source of this sequence is a boy aged 5-17 years in good health. Sequenced: blood. The CDR3 is CAWSIGGEAFF. CDR3 DNA sequence: TGTGCCTGGAGTATAGGTGGTGAAGCTTTCTTT.